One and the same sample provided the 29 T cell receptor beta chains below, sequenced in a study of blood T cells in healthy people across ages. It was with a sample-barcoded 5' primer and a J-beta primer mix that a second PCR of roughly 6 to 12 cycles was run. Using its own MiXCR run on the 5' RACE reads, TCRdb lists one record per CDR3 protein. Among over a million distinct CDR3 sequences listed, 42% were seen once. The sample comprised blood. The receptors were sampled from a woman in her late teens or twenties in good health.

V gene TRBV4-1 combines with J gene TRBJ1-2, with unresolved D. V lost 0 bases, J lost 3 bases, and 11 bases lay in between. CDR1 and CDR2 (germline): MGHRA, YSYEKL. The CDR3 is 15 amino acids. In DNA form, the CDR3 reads TGCGCCAGCAGCCAAGAGGAGACCTCCTACTATGGCTACACCTTC. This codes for CASSQEETSYYGYTF.

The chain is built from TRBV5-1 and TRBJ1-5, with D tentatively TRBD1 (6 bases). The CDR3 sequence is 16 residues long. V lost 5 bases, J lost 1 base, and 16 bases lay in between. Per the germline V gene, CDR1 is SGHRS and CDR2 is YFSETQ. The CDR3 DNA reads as TGCGCCAGCAGTCAGGGGACGTCTAGGAGCAATCAGCCCCAGCATTTT. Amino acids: CASSQGTSRSNQPQHF.

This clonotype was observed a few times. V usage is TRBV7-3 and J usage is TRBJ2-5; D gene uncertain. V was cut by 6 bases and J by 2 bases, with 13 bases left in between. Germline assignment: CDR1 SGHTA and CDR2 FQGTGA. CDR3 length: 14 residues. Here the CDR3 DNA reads TGTGCCAGCAGTAAACCGGATTGGCAAGAGACCCAGTACTTC. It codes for CASSKPDWQETQYF.

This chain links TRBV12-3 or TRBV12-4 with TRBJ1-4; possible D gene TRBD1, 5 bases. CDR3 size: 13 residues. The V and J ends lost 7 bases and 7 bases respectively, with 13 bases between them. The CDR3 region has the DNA TGTGCCAGCAACGGGGGGAACGGTGAAAAACTGTTTTTT. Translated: CASNGGNGEKLFF.

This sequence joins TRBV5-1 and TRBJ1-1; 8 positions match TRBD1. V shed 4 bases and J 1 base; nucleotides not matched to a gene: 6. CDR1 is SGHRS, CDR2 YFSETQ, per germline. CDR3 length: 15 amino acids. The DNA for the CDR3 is TGCGCCAGCAGCCCCGTCACAGGGGGGAACACTGAAGCTTTCTTT. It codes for CASSPVTGGNTEAFF.

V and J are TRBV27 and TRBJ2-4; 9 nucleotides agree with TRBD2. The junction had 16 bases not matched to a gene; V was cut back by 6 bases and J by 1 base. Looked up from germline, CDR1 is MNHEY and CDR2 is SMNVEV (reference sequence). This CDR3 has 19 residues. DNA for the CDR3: TGTGCCAGCAGCCCCCTGGTGAGTAGCGGGAGTCTCGCCAAAAACATTCAGTACTTC. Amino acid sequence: CASSPLVSSGSLAKNIQYF.

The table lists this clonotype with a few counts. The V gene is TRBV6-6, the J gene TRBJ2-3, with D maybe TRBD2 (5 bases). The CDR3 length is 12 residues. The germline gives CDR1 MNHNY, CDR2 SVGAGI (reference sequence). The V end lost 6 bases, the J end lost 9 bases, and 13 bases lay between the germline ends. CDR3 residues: CASRKAENTQYF. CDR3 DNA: TGTGCCAGCAGGAAAGCGGAGAACACGCAGTATTTT.

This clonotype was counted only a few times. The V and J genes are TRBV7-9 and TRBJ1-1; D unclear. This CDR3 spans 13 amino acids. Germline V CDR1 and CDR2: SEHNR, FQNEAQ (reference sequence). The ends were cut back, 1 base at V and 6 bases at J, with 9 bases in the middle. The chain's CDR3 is CASSLGVKSEAFF. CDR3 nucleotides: TGTGCCAGCAGCTTAGGAGTGAAGTCTGAAGCTTTCTTT.

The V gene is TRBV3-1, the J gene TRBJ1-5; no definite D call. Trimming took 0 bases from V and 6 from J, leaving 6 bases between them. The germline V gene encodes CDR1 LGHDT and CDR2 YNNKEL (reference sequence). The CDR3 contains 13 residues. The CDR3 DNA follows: TGTGCCAGCAGCCAAGAGGCGGCTCAGCCCCAGCATTTT. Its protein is CASSQEAAQPQHF.

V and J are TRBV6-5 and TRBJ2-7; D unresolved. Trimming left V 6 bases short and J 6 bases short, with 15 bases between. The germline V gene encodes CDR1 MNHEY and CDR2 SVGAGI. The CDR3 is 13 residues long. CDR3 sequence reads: CASRPSSWVEQYF. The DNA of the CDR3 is TGTGCCAGCAGGCCATCATCCTGGGTCGAGCAGTACTTC.

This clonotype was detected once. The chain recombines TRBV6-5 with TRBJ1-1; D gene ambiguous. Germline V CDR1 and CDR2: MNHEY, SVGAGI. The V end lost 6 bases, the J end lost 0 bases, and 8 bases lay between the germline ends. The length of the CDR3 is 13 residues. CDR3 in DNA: TGTGCCAGCAGAAGTATCATGAACACTGAAGCTTTCTTT. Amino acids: CASRSIMNTEAFF.

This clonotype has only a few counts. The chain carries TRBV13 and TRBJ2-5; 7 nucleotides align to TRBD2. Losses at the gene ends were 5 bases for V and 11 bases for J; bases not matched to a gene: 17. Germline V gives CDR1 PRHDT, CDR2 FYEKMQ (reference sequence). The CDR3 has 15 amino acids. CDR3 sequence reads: CASSPRPGEGIEQYF. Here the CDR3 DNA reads TGTGCCAGCAGCCCCCGCCCGGGGGAGGGCATTGAGCAGTACTTC.

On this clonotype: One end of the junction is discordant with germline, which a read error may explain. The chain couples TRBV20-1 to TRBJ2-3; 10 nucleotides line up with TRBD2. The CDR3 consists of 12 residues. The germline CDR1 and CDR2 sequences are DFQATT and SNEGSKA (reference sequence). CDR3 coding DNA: TGCAGTGGAGCGGGAGGGTCAGATACGCTGTATTTT. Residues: CSGAGGSDTLYF.

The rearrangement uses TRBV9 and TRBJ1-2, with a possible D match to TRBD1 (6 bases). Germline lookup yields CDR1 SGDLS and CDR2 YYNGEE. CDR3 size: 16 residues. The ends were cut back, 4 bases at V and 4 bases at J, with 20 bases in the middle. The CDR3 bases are TGTGCCAGCAGCCCCAACCCCTCAGGGGAGGTCTATGGCTACACCTTC. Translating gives CASSPNPSGEVYGYTF.

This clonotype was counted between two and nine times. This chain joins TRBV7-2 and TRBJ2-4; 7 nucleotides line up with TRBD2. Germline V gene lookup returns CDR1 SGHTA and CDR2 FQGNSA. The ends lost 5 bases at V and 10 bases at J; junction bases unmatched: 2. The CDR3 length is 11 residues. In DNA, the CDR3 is TGTGCCAGCAGCCCGGGGGGAATTCAGTACTTC. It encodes CASSPGGIQYF.

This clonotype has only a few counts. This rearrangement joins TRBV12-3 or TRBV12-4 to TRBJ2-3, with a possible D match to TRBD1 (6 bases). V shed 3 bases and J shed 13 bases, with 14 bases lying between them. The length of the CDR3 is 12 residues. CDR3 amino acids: CASSLGQGSEYF. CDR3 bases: TGTGCCAGCAGTTTGGGCCAGGGGTCTGAGTATTTT.

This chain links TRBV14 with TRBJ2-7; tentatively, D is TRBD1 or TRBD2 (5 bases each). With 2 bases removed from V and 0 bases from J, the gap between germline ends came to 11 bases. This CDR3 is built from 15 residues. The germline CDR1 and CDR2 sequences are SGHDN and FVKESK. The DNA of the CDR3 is TGTGCCAGCAGCCAATCTGGGGGAGCCTCCTACGAGCAGTACTTC. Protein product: CASSQSGGASYEQYF.

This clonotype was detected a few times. In DNA form, the CDR3 reads TGCGCCAGCAGCACTGGGGACAGGGTGGAAGAGCAGTACTTC. Translation gives CASSTGDRVEEQYF. This chain connects TRBV5-1 to TRBJ2-7; 9 bases line up with TRBD1. CDR1 is SGHRS and CDR2 is YFSETQ in the germline V gene. Losses at the gene ends were 4 bases for V and 7 bases for J; bases not matched to a gene: 9. There are 14 residues in the CDR3.

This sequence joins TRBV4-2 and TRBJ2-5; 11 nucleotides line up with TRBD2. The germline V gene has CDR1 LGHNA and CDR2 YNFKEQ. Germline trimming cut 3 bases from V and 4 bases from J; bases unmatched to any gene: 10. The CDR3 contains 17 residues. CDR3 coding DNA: TGTGCCAGCAGCCAGCACGCCCTAGCGGGGGGAAGAGAGACCCAGTACTTC. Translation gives CASSQHALAGGRETQYF.

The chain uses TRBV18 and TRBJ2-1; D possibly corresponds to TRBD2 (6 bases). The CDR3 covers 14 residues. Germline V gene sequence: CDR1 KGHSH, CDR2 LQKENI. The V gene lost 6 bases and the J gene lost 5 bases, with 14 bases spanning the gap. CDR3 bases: TGTGCCAGCTCCAGACAGCGGGCCGACAATGAGCAGTTCTTC. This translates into CASSRQRADNEQFF.

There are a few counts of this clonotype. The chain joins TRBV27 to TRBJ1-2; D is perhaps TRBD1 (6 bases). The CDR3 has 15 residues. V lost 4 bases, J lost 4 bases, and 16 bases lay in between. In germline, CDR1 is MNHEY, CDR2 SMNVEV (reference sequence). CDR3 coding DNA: TGTGCCAGCAGTTACAGGGAGGGGGAGGGCTATGGCTACACCTTC. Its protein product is CASSYREGEGYGYTF.

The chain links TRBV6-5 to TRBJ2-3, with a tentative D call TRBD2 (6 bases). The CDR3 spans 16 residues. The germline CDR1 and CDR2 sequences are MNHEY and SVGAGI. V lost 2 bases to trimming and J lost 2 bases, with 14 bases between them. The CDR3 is CASSYTPGLHTDTQYF. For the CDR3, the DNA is TGTGCCAGCAGTTACACCCCGGGACTCCACACAGATACGCAGTATTTT.

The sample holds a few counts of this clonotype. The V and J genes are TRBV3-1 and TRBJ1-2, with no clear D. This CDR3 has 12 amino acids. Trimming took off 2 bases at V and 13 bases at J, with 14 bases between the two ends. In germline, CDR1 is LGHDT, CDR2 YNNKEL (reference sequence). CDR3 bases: TGTGCCAGCAGCCAAATGAATACTCCCTCCACCTTC. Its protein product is CASSQMNTPSTF.

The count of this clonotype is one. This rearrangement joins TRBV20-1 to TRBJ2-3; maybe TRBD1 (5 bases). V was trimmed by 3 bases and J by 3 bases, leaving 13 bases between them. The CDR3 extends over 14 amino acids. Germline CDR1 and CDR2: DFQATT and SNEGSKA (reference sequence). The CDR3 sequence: CSASRLYRTDTQYF. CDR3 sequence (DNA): TGCAGTGCTAGTCGGCTATACAGGACAGATACGCAGTATTTT.

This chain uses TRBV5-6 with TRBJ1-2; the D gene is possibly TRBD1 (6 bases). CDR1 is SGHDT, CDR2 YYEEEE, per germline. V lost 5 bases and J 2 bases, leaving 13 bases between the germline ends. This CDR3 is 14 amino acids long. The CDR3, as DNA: TGTGCCAGCAGGGTAAGGGACACCAACTATGGCTACACCTTC. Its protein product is CASRVRDTNYGYTF.

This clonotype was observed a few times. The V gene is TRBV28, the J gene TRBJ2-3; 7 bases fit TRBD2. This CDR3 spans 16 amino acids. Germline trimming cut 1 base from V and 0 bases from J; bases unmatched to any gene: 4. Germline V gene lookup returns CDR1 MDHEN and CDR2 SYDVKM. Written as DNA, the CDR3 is TGTGCCAGCAGTTTATTCGCTAGCGGAAGCACAGATACGCAGTATTTT. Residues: CASSLFASGSTDTQYF.

The CDR3 DNA follows: TGCGCCAGCAGCTTGGGAGGGACAGGGGGCCTCGACGAGCAGTACTTC. It yields the protein CASSLGGTGGLDEQYF. The chain is built from TRBV5-1 and TRBJ2-7, with 12 bases matching TRBD1. V was pared by 0 bases and J by 5 bases, with 6 bases of the junction left unmatched. Germline-derived CDR1 and CDR2 are SGHRS and YFSETQ. CDR3 length: 16 residues.

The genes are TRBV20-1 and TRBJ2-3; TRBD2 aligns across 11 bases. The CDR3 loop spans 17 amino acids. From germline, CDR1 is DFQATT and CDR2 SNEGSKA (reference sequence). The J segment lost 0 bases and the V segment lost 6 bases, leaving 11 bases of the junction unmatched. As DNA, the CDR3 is TGCAGTGCCAGACTAGCGGGATTAGTATCTAGCACAGATACGCAGTATTTT. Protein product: CSARLAGLVSSTDTQYF.

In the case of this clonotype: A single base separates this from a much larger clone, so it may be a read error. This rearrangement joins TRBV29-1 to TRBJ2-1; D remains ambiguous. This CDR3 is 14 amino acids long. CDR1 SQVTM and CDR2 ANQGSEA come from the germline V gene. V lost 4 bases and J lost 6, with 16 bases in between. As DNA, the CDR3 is TGCAGCGTTGGAGGCTTCCCCCGGGCCAATGAGCAGTTCTTC. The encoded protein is CSVGGFPRANEQFF.